The clone carrying this TCR beta chain was seen a single time. These data are taken from a study of blood T cell repertoires in COVID-19. Study overall: Sites across the United States, Italy and Spain contributed samples from acute and convalescent COVID-19. T cells, B-cell-depleted T cells, or PBMCs supplied cDNA or gDNA.

CDR3 length: 15 residues. CDR1 and CDR2 (germline): MGHRA, YSYEKL. Trimming left V 0 bases short and J 5 bases short, with 13 bases between. Under the authors' procedure: Amplified reference gene primers provided the basis for estimating nucleated cell counts. The repertoire was sequenced with immunoSEQ multiplex PCR; TCRdb's copy has only in-frame clones and lacks some. V, J and clone size were drawn from that table, and D and trimming were deduced from the DNA. This table holds about 120,000 clones, 86% found once. The V gene is TRBV4-1, the J gene TRBJ2-5; weak D call: TRBD1 (5 bases). The receptor was isolated from a man aged 65 to 79 who had recovered from COVID-19. The sample comprised peripheral blood. The CDR3 DNA follows: TGCGCCAGCAGCCAAGATTGGGGCCATGGCGAGACCCAGTACTTC. It codes for CASSQDWGHGETQYF.